These 8 T cell receptor beta chains share one sample of origin, sequenced in a study of blood T cell repertoires in COVID-19. Data came from immunoSEQ multiplex PCR; TCRdb stores just in-frame clones and leaves some out. Seen here are roughly 80,000 clones, roughly 89% observed once, and the top ten hold roughly 5%. The sample consisted of peripheral blood. The origin of the receptors is a woman of 80 years or more with active or convalescent COVID-19.

The V and J genes are TRBV7-9 and TRBJ2-7; 9 bases fit TRBD1. The CDR3 runs 19 residues. V shed 5 bases and J 2 bases; nucleotides not matched to a gene: 19. Germline V CDR1 and CDR2: SEHNR, FQNEAQ (reference sequence). CDR3 residues: CASSQHRSPGQGSPYEQYF. The CDR3 region has the DNA TGTGCCAGCAGCCAACATCGTTCACCGGGACAGGGATCTCCCTACGAGCAGTACTTC.

The chain couples TRBV30 to TRBJ1-1; D unclear. Germline V lookup: CDR1 GTSNPN, CDR2 SVGIG (reference sequence). This CDR3 comprises 13 residues. V shed 7 bases and J shed 1 base, with 13 bases lying between them. The CDR3 spells CAFERQKNTEAFF. CDR3 DNA: TGTGCCTTCGAGAGGCAAAAGAACACTGAAGCTTTCTTT.

The V and J genes are TRBV24-1 and TRBJ2-6, with 7 nucleotides matching TRBD1. Germline loops: CDR1 KGHDR, CDR2 SFDVKD. Losses at the gene ends were 3 bases for V and 4 bases for J; bases not matched to a gene: 2. CDR3 length: 15 amino acids. CDR3 in DNA: TGTGCCACCAGTGATGGACAGGCAGGGGCCAACGTCCTGACTTTC. Its translation is CATSDGQAGANVLTF.

This sequence joins TRBV14 and TRBJ2-3, with 12 bases matching TRBD1. The junction had 11 bases not matched to a gene; V was cut back by 2 bases and J by 8 bases. Germline V CDR1 and CDR2: SGHDN, FVKESK. The CDR3 sequence is 17 residues long. CDR3 sequence: CASSQPGQGARFGTQYF. DNA for the CDR3: TGTGCCAGCAGCCAACCGGGACAGGGGGCGCGGTTTGGTACGCAGTATTTT. Using reference TRBV14 and TRBJ2-3 for the parts outside the CDR3, the full variable domain is EAGVTQFPSHSVIEKGQTVTLRCDPISGHDNLYWYRRVMGKEIKFLLHFVKESKQDESGMPNNRFLAERTGGTYSTLKVQPAELEDSGVYFCASSQPGQGARFGTQYFGPGTRLTVL.

This chain uses TRBV6-4 with TRBJ2-1, with D perhaps matching TRBD2 (6 bases). V lost 6 bases and J lost 9, with 15 bases in between. The CDR3 has 13 amino acids. CDR1 is MRHNA, CDR2 SNTAGT, per germline. CDR3 bases: TGTGCCAGCAGCGGACAAGGAGGGTCTGAGCAGTTCTTC. Translating gives CASSGQGGSEQFF.

This clone occurred once. CDR3 protein: CASSRQGDTQYF. Here the CDR3 DNA reads TGTGCCAGCTCACGCCAGGGAGATACGCAGTATTTT. The gene calls are TRBV18 and TRBJ2-3, with TRBD1 as a possible D gene (5 bases). This CDR3 is built from 12 residues. The germline V gene has CDR1 KGHSH and CDR2 LQKENI. The V end lost 4 bases, the J end lost 5 bases, and 7 bases lay between the germline ends.

The rearrangement links TRBV7-3 to TRBJ2-3; D perhaps matches TRBD2 (6 bases). The CDR3 is made up of 15 amino acids. Germline V gene lookup returns CDR1 SGHTA and CDR2 FQGTGA. V lost 8 bases to trimming and J lost 3 bases, with 18 bases between them. As DNA, the CDR3 is TGTGCCAGCTCGCTCGGGACTTTCGCTACAGATACGCAGTATTTT. It codes for CASSLGTFATDTQYF.

This rearrangement joins TRBV29-1 to TRBJ1-2; a weak D match, TRBD1 (6 bases). The CDR3 has 12 amino acids. Between the trimmed V and J ends, which lost 7 bases and 1 base, there was a span of 10 bases. Germline loops: CDR1 SQVTM, CDR2 ANQGSEA. CDR3 sequence (DNA): TGCAGCGGCATACAGGGTAACTATGGCTACACCTTC. Its translation: CSGIQGNYGYTF.